This T cell receptor (beta chain) came from a study of T cell responses to AZD1222 COVID-19 vaccine. Libraries were prepared by immunoSEQ multiplex PCR; TCRdb keeps only in-frame clonotypes and omits some of them. The data hold some 190,000 clones, with nearly 95% observed a single time. This CDR3 contains 14 residues. With 5 bases removed from V and 5 bases from J, the gap between germline ends came to 15 bases. Germline V lookup: CDR1 SGHAT, CDR2 FQDESV (reference sequence). Sequencing used peripheral blood, obtained 28 days after the second AZD1222 dose. The chain combines TRBV11-1 with TRBJ2-5; possibly TRBD1 for D (5 bases). The TCR comes from an adult who received the AZD1222 COVID-19 vaccine. The CDR3 region has the DNA TGTGCCAGCAGCGCAGTCCTAGGGGCGGAGACCCAGTACTTC. Translating gives CASSAVLGAETQYF.